The 13 T cell receptor beta chains reported below all come from one sample, sequenced in a study of cytomegalovirus exposure and HLA in healthy donors. Assay: immunoSEQ multiplex PCR; the TCRdb copy retains only in-frame clones and omits some. The profile shows more than 50,000 clones, around nine tenths of them singletons. Sequencing was performed on PBMCs. These receptors were collected from a woman aged 25-40 years in good health and CMV-seronegative.

The chain links TRBV18 to TRBJ2-3; TRBD2 matches 8 bases. There are 13 residues in the CDR3. The junction had 1 base not matched to a gene; V was cut back by 3 bases and J by 5 bases. Germline V gives CDR1 KGHSH, CDR2 LQKENI. This CDR3 is CASSPAGGDTQYF. The CDR3 region has the DNA TGTGCCAGCTCACCGGCGGGGGGAGATACGCAGTATTTT.

This clone has just one count. CDR3 sequence (DNA): TGTGCCAGCAGTCTACTAGCGGGAGGTATAGATACGCAGTATTTT. Translation gives CASSLLAGGIDTQYF. This chain connects TRBV27 to TRBJ2-3; TRBD2 matches 12 bases. The V segment lost 5 bases and the J segment 5 bases; nucleotides outside the gene matches: 5. The CDR3 has 15 residues. CDR1 and CDR2 from the germline V gene are MNHEY and SMNVEV (reference sequence).

The chain joins TRBV28 to TRBJ2-7, with D perhaps TRBD2 (6 bases). Germline loops: CDR1 MDHEN, CDR2 SYDVKM. The CDR3 is 14 amino acids. With 7 bases removed from V and 7 bases from J, the gap between germline ends came to 20 bases. Here the CDR3 DNA reads TGTGCCAGCATTGACAGTGCGGGGCCGGGGGAGCAGTACTTC. Residues: CASIDSAGPGEQYF.

V usage is TRBV5-6 and J usage is TRBJ1-2; 7 bases line up with TRBD1. Trimming took 3 bases from V and 8 from J; bases not matched to a gene: 10. Germline lookup yields CDR1 SGHDT and CDR2 YYEEEE. The CDR3 contains 14 residues. The CDR3 here is CASSWRAEGAGYTF. CDR3 nucleotides: TGTGCCAGCAGCTGGAGGGCAGAGGGGGCCGGCTACACCTTC.

This chain uses TRBV21-1 with TRBJ2-1; no check of the table's D call, TRBD2, against the DNA was made. TRBV21-1 is a pseudogene locus. The CDR3 runs 14 residues. The CDR3, as DNA: TGTGCCAGCAGGACCGGGACTAACTACAATGAGCAGTTCTTC. Translating gives CASRTGTNYNEQFF.

The rearrangement links TRBV9 to TRBJ2-7; TRBD1 aligns across 11 bases. The germline V gene has CDR1 SGDLS and CDR2 YYNGEE. CDR3 length: 13 residues. The ends lost 3 bases at V and 6 bases at J; junction bases unmatched: 2. In DNA, the CDR3 is TGTGCCAGCAGCGCGGGACAGGGGGGCGAGCAGTACTTC. Protein sequence: CASSAGQGGEQYF. Filled out from reference TRBV9 and TRBJ2-7, the complete variable domain reads DSGVTQTPKHLITATGQRVTLRCSPRSGDLSVYWYQQSLDQGLQFLIQYYNGEERAKGNILERFSAQQFPDLHSELNLSSLELGDSALYFCASSAGQGGEQYFGPGTRLTVT.

J is TRBJ2-5 and V is TRBV7-9; 7 bases match TRBD1. The CDR3 has 16 amino acids. The germline gives CDR1 SEHNR, CDR2 FQNEAQ (reference sequence). V dropped 4 bases and J dropped 0; count of bases not matched to a gene: 8. CDR3 in amino acids: CASSYRQGLNQETQYF. The CDR3 coding sequence is TGTGCCAGCAGCTACCGACAGGGTCTAAACCAAGAGACCCAGTACTTC.

The gene calls are TRBV4-3 and TRBJ1-1; no definite D call. Germline CDR1 and CDR2: LGHNA and YSLEER. CDR3 length equals 16 residues. V was trimmed by 3 bases and J by 1 base, leaving 15 bases between them. For the CDR3, the DNA is TGCGCCAGCAGCCATGAGGTGAAATACCCGAACACTGAAGCTTTCTTT. As protein: CASSHEVKYPNTEAFF.

J is TRBJ2-1 and V is TRBV10-2, with 12 bases matching TRBD1. In germline, CDR1 is WSHSY, CDR2 SAAADI. Germline trimming cut 2 bases from V and 5 bases from J; bases unmatched to any gene: 10. The CDR3 has 18 residues. For the CDR3, the DNA is TGCGCCAGCAGTGAGCTATACCGGGACAGGGGGCCTGACAATGAGCAGTTCTTC. Residues: CASSELYRDRGPDNEQFF.

This clone was counted between two and nine times. The chain has TRBV19 and TRBJ1-2, with D maybe TRBD1 (5 bases). Deletions cut 5 bases from V and 7 bases from J, with 14 bases between. The CDR3 runs to 13 residues. Per germline, CDR1 LNHDA and CDR2 SQIVND (reference sequence). The CDR3 DNA reads TGTGCCAGTAGTGGCCAGGGCCCTCTTGGCTACACCTTC. Its translation is CASSGQGPLGYTF.

The chain combines TRBV6-5 with TRBJ1-1, with TRBD1 matching 7 bases. CDR3 length equals 14 residues. V gave up 5 bases and J gave up 1 base; unmatched junction bases: 4. Germline CDR1 and CDR2: MNHEY and SVGAGI. CDR3 in amino acids: CASSTGTANTEAFF. CDR3 sequence (DNA): TGTGCCAGCAGTACTGGGACAGCGAACACTGAAGCTTTCTTT.

J is TRBJ1-1 and V is TRBV6-6, with 7 bases that match TRBD1. Germline trimming cut 5 bases from V and 6 bases from J; bases unmatched to any gene: 6. CDR3 size: 13 residues. Germline loops: CDR1 MNHNY, CDR2 SVGAGI (reference sequence). The CDR3 DNA is TGTGCCAGCAGTCGTAACAGGGGAGCTGAAGCTTTCTTT. The encoded protein is CASSRNRGAEAFF.

This chain uses TRBV30 with TRBJ1-1; a weak D match, TRBD1 (6 bases). The CDR3 totals 15 residues. V was cut by 4 bases and J by 5 bases, with 20 bases left in between. Germline assignment: CDR1 GTSNPN and CDR2 SVGIG (reference sequence). The CDR3 sequence is CAWNDVFTGLTEAFF. The CDR3, as DNA: TGTGCCTGGAATGATGTTTTTACAGGGTTAACTGAAGCTTTCTTT.